The rows below give T cell receptor beta chains drawn from one sample of a study of regulatory T cells in long-lasting Graves disease. TCRdb processed the multiplex PCR reads anew with MiXCR; each CDR3 protein has one entry. Of roughly 400,000 distinct CDR3 sequences listed, 15% to 20% are singletons. The sample also formed part of further work on T cells in Graves' hyperthyroidism and ophthalmopathy.

Source: peripheral blood mononuclear cells (PBMCs), taken at new diagnosis, from a patient treated with antithyroid drugs. These receptors came from a woman between 18 and 29 years old with Graves disease. Both conserved end residues are part of each CDR3. The order of the fields is CDR3 length, V gene, clone size, D gene, J gene, CDR3 DNA, CDR3 protein. A D gene is named only where the DNA matches it firmly. Size is stated for part of the rows, as once, few or many counts, or as a class when the clone is expanded.

len: 14
v_gene: TRBV2
abundance: many
d_gene: .
j_gene: TRBJ2-4
CDR3nt: TGTGCCAGCAGTTTTGCACCCGGGACTGTAGTTCAGTACTTC
CDR3aa: CASSFAPGTVVQYF

len: 12
v_gene: TRBV5-1
abundance: .
d_gene: .
j_gene: TRBJ2-7
CDR3nt: TGCGCCAGCAGCTTGGGAGAGGGCGAGCAGTACTTC
CDR3aa: CASSLGEGEQYF

len: 15
v_gene: TRBV7-9
abundance: .
d_gene: TRBD1
j_gene: TRBJ1-4
CDR3nt: TGTGCTAGCAGCTTAGTAGGGACAGGGGCTGAAAAACTGTTTTTT
CDR3aa: CASSLVGTGAEKLFF

len: 18
v_gene: TRBV7-2
abundance: few
d_gene: .
j_gene: TRBJ2-3
CDR3nt: TGTGCCAGCAGCTTAGTCGCGGCCGATCTTAAGGGGCCGGATACGCAGTATTTT
CDR3aa: CASSLVAADLKGPDTQYF

len: 15
v_gene: TRBV9
abundance: few
d_gene: .
j_gene: TRBJ1-1
CDR3nt: TGTGCCAGCAGCGAGAGTCTTCTGGGGAACACTGAAGCTTTCTTT
CDR3aa: CASSESLLGNTEAFF

len: 13
v_gene: TRBV7-6
abundance: many
d_gene: TRBD2
j_gene: TRBJ2-2
CDR3nt: TGTGCCAGCAGCCCTAGCGGTTCCGGGGAGCTGTTTTTT
CDR3aa: CASSPSGSGELFF

len: 13
v_gene: TRBV20-1
abundance: few
d_gene: .
j_gene: TRBJ2-1
CDR3nt: TGCAGTGCTAGGGGACAAGATGTATATGAGCAGTTCTTC
CDR3aa: CSARGQDVYEQFF

len: 12
v_gene: TRBV12-3/TRBV12-4
abundance: few
d_gene: .
j_gene: TRBJ2-2
CDR3nt: TGTGCCAGCAGGAAGAACACCGGGGAGCTGTTTTTT
CDR3aa: CASRKNTGELFF

len: 14
v_gene: TRBV6-1
abundance: few
d_gene: .
j_gene: TRBJ2-3
CDR3nt: TGTGCCAGCAGGACCGACAGTGAAGAGGATACGCAGTATTTT
CDR3aa: CASRTDSEEDTQYF

len: 11
v_gene: TRBV5-1
abundance: many
d_gene: .
j_gene: TRBJ2-1
CDR3nt: TGCGCCAGCAGCTTAGAAACTGAGCAGTTCTTC
CDR3aa: CASSLETEQFF

len: 14
v_gene: TRBV7-2
abundance: .
d_gene: .
j_gene: TRBJ2-4
CDR3nt: TGTGCCAGCAGCTTATTAGGATTAAAAAACATTCAGTACTTC
CDR3aa: CASSLLGLKNIQYF

len: 13
v_gene: TRBV9
abundance: .
d_gene: .
j_gene: TRBJ2-1
CDR3nt: TGTGCCAGCAGCGAGATAGGGGTCAATGAGCAGTTCTTC
CDR3aa: CASSEIGVNEQFF

len: 16
v_gene: TRBV6-1
abundance: few
d_gene: .
j_gene: TRBJ1-5
CDR3nt: TGTGCCAGCAGTGAAGCGCGGGCACAGTACGGCCAGCCCCAGCATTTT
CDR3aa: CASSEARAQYGQPQHF

len: 14
v_gene: TRBV6-5
abundance: .
d_gene: .
j_gene: TRBJ2-3
CDR3nt: TGTGCCAGCAGTTACGCGGAAATCACAGATACGCAGTATTTT
CDR3aa: CASSYAEITDTQYF

len: 15
v_gene: TRBV28
abundance: many
d_gene: TRBD1
j_gene: TRBJ1-2
CDR3nt: TGTGCCAGCAGTCAATCGGACAGGGAGCTCTATGGCTACACCTTC
CDR3aa: CASSQSDRELYGYTF

len: 16
v_gene: TRBV20-1
abundance: .
d_gene: .
j_gene: TRBJ2-1
CDR3nt: TGCAGTGCTCTCGCTTCGGGCCCGAGCTCCTACAATGAGCAGTTCTTC
CDR3aa: CSALASGPSSYNEQFF

len: 13
v_gene: TRBV2
abundance: many
d_gene: .
j_gene: TRBJ2-5
CDR3nt: TGTGCCAGCAGTACAGAAAGCCAAGAGACCCAGTACTTC
CDR3aa: CASSTESQETQYF

len: 15
v_gene: TRBV28
abundance: .
d_gene: TRBD1
j_gene: TRBJ1-1
CDR3nt: TGTGCCAGCAGTTTCAGGACAGGCATGAACACTGACGCTTTCTTC
CDR3aa: CASSFRTGMNTDAFF

len: 15
v_gene: TRBV12-3/TRBV12-4
abundance: .
d_gene: TRBD1
j_gene: TRBJ2-2
CDR3nt: TGTGCCAGCAGTGTCCGGGACAGGGCGATCGGGGAGCTGTTTTTT
CDR3aa: CASSVRDRAIGELFF

len: 15
v_gene: TRBV4-2
abundance: .
d_gene: .
j_gene: TRBJ2-7
CDR3nt: TGTGCCAGCAGCCCATCTTTGGCCGTTTCCTACGAGCAGTACTTC
CDR3aa: CASSPSLAVSYEQYF

len: 15
v_gene: TRBV28
abundance: many
d_gene: .
j_gene: TRBJ2-3
CDR3nt: TGTGCCAGCCTAGAAGCAAGGTCAAGCACAGATACGCAGTATTTT
CDR3aa: CASLEARSSTDTQYF

len: 16
v_gene: TRBV4-1
abundance: .
d_gene: TRBD2
j_gene: TRBJ2-2
CDR3nt: TGCGCCAGCAGCCAAGATGCACTAGCGTTCACCGGGGAGCTGTTTTTT
CDR3aa: CASSQDALAFTGELFF

len: 14
v_gene: TRBV12-3/TRBV12-4
abundance: .
d_gene: TRBD2
j_gene: TRBJ2-1
CDR3nt: TGTGCCAGCAGACTAGCGGGAGGGGGCAATGAGCAGTTCTTC
CDR3aa: CASRLAGGGNEQFF